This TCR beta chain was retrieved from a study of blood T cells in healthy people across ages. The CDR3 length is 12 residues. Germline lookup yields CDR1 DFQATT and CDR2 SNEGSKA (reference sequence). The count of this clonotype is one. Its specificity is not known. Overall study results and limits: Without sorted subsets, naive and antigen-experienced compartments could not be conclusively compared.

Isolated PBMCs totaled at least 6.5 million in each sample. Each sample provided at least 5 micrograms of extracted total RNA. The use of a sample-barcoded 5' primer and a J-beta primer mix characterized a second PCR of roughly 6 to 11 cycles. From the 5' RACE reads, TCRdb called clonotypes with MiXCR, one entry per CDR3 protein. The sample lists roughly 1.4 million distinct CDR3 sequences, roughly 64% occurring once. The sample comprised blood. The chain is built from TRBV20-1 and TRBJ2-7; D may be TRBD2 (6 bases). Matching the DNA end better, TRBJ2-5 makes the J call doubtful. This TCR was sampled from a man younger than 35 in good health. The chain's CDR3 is CSAPGTWGTQYF. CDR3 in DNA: TGCAGTGCTCCTGGGACTTGGGGGACCCAGTACTTC.